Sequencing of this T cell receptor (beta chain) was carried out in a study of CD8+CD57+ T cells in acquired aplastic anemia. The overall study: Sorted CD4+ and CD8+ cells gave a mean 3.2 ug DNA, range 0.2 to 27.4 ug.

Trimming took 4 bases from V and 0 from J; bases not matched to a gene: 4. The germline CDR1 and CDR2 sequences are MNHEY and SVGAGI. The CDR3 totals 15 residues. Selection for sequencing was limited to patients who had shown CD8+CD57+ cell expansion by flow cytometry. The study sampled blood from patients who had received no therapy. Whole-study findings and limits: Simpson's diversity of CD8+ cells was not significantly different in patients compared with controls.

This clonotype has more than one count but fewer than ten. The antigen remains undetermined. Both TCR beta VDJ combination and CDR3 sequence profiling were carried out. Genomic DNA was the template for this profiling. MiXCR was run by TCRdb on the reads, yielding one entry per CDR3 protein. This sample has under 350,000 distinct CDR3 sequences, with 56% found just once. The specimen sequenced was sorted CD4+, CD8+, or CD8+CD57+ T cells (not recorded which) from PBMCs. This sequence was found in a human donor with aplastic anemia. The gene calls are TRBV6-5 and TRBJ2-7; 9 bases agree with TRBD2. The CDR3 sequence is CASSWAGGSSYEQYF. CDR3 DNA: TGTGCCAGCAGTTGGGCGGGAGGGTCCTCCTACGAGCAGTACTTC.